Shown below are 10 T cell receptor beta chains from a single sample sequenced in a study of T cells after yellow fever vaccination. TCRdb re-called the 5' RACE reads with MiXCR, one entry per CDR3 protein. The sample has hundreds of thousands of distinct CDR3 sequences, under 15% seen once. Sequenced material: CD4+ T cells sorted from PBMCs, taken 15 days after the yellow fever booster vaccination. These receptors were taken from a man younger than 30 who received the YFV17D yellow fever vaccine.

CDR3 sequence reads: CASSGTGTGDQETQYF. The DNA of the CDR3 is TGTGCCAGCAGTGGAACGGGGACAGGGGACCAAGAGACCCAGTACTTC. The chain couples TRBV2 to TRBJ2-5, with TRBD1 identical over 10 bases. Germline CDR1 SNHLY, CDR2 FYNNEI. This CDR3 has 16 amino acids. Trimming removed 4 bases from V and 0 bases from J; junction bases left unmatched: 5.

This clonotype was found many times. This chain links TRBV4-3 with TRBJ2-3; the match to TRBD1 covers 9 bases. V gave up 0 bases and J gave up 6 bases; unmatched junction bases: 10. Germline V CDR1 and CDR2: LGHNA, YSLEER. The CDR3 length is 17 residues. The chain's CDR3 is CASSQDPPGTGIDTQYF. The CDR3 DNA reads TGCGCCAGCAGCCAAGACCCTCCGGGGACAGGGATCGATACGCAGTATTTT.

This clonotype was seen only a few times. The rearrangement links TRBV5-1 to TRBJ2-2, with a possible D match to TRBD2 (6 bases). The CDR3 runs 13 residues. The V end lost 3 bases, the J end lost 4 bases, and 7 bases lay between the germline ends. Germline CDR1 SGHRS, CDR2 YFSETQ. The CDR3 DNA reads TGCGCCAGCAGCTGGGACTTCACCGGGGAGCTGTTTTTT. The encoded protein is CASSWDFTGELFF. The full variable domain, its missing parts supplied by reference TRBV5-1 and TRBJ2-2, is KAGVTQTPRYLIKTRGQQVTLSCSPISGHRSVSWYQQTPGQGLQFLFEYFSETQRNKGNFPGRFSGRQFSNSRSEMNVSTLELGDSALYLCASSWDFTGELFFGEGSRLTVL.

The J gene is TRBJ2-3, the V gene TRBV24-1, with D tentatively TRBD2 (6 bases). This CDR3 contains 14 residues. Germline V gene sequence: CDR1 KGHDR, CDR2 SFDVKD. V was clipped by 6 bases and J by 3 bases, with 12 bases between them. For the CDR3, the DNA is TGTGCCACCAGTCACGCGGCGGGAACAGATACGCAGTATTTT. Translating gives CATSHAAGTDTQYF.

The rearrangement uses TRBV20-1 and TRBJ2-5; D not resolved. Germline V gene data show CDR1 as DFQATT and CDR2 as SNEGSKA (reference sequence). The CDR3 covers 14 residues. V gave up 0 bases and J gave up 2 bases, with 10 bases separating them. DNA for the CDR3: TGCAGTGCTAGAGATCGGGCTAAACAAGAGACCCAGTACTTC. It translates to CSARDRAKQETQYF.

This clonotype was counted only a few times. The chain carries TRBV7-9 and TRBJ2-2; the match to TRBD1 covers 7 bases. The germline V gene has CDR1 SEHNR and CDR2 FQNEAQ (reference sequence). The CDR3 is 13 amino acids. J was trimmed by 7 bases and V by 5 bases; bases with no gene match: 4. CDR3 loop: CASSTDRVGELFF. The CDR3 DNA follows: TGTGCCAGCAGCACCGACAGGGTCGGGGAGCTGTTTTTT.

The chain employs TRBV7-8 and TRBJ2-1; 10 nucleotides agree with TRBD2. V lost 6 bases and J lost 5; bases outside the gene matches: 7. The CDR3 loop spans 15 amino acids. Germline-derived CDR1 and CDR2 are SGHVS and FQNEAQ. The CDR3 spells CASSYVAGGDNEQFF. Here the CDR3 DNA reads TGTGCCAGCAGTTATGTAGCGGGGGGTGACAATGAGCAGTTCTTC.

In nucleotides, the CDR3 is TGTGCCAGCGGCCGAAGCGGGGGGGCAGGAGAGACCCAGTACTTC. Translation gives CASGRSGGAGETQYF. The V gene is TRBV7-2, the J gene TRBJ2-5, with TRBD2 matching 10 bases. The CDR3 is 15 residues long. V dropped 8 bases and J dropped 4; count of bases not matched to a gene: 10. Germline V gene data show CDR1 as SGHTA and CDR2 as FQGNSA.

This clonotype appeared a few times. The rearrangement uses TRBV11-3 and TRBJ2-1; D might be TRBD2 (6 bases). The V end was cut by 1 base, the J end by 4 bases, with 11 bases between. Germline CDR1 and CDR2: SGHNT and YENEEA. This CDR3 spans 15 amino acids. The DNA of the CDR3 is TGTGCCAGCAGCTTAGGGGGGGTCGAATACAATGAGCAGTTCTTC. The encoded protein is CASSLGGVEYNEQFF.

The chain links TRBV5-4 to TRBJ2-5; D is possibly TRBD2 (6 bases). The germline V gene encodes CDR1 SGHNT and CDR2 YYREEE (reference sequence). The germline V and J ends were trimmed by 0 bases and 5 bases, with 26 bases remaining between them. This CDR3 spans 19 amino acids. The CDR3 here is CASSLGVPRPGGSAETQYF. In nucleotides, the CDR3 is TGTGCCAGCAGCTTGGGGGTCCCTAGACCCGGGGGAAGTGCTGAGACCCAGTACTTC.